A selection of T cell receptor beta chains follows, all from one sample in a study of chemoradiotherapy in HPV16-positive cancers. Data came from immunoSEQ multiplex PCR; TCRdb stores just in-frame clones and leaves some out. The sample consists of 8,000 to 9,000 clones, roughly 70% of them appearing once. This material was acquired from a patient who underwent chemoradiotherapy. These TCRs come from a human donor with HPV-associated anogenital cancer. Both conserved end residues are part of each CDR3. D genes are given only for firm matches. Where a row states a size, it is once, few, many or the class of an expanded clone; other rows omit it.

TRBV5-4	TRBD1	TRBJ1-2	NA	CASSGNRQGNYGYTF	TGTGCCAGCAGCGGAAACAGACAGGGGAACTATGGCTACACCTTC
TRBV30	NA	TRBJ1-2	NA	CAWSLETGIFYGYTF	TGTGCCTGGAGTCTCGAGACGGGAATTTTCTATGGCTACACCTTC
TRBV19	NA	TRBJ2-3	NA	CASSIAGYGTDTQYF	TGTGCCAGTAGTATCGCAGGGTATGGCACAGATACGCAGTATTTT
TRBV10-1	TRBD1	TRBJ2-3	NA	CASSEWGQGSDTQYF	TGCGCCAGCAGTGAGTGGGGACAGGGGTCAGATACGCAGTATTTT
TRBV18	NA	TRBJ2-5	NA	CASSPSFGETQYF	TGTGCCAGCTCACCGTCATTTGGGGAGACCCAGTACTTC
TRBV28	NA	TRBJ2-5	few	CASRYDGLRETQYF	TGTGCCAGCAGATACGACGGGCTCAGAGAGACCCAGTACTTC
TRBV5-1	NA	TRBJ2-3	NA	CASSRPTDTQYF	TGCGCCAGCAGCCGCCCCACAGATACGCAGTATTTT
TRBV25-1	NA	TRBJ2-5	NA	CASSDLYQETQYF	TGTGCCAGCAGTGACTTGTACCAAGAGACCCAGTACTTC
TRBV19	NA	TRBJ2-1	NA	CASSITRTEIHEQFF	TGTGCCAGTAGTATCACGCGCACAGAGATCCATGAGCAGTTCTTC
TRBV28	NA	TRBJ2-7	NA	CASSTNPGTQSYEQYF	TGTGCCAGCAGTACCAATCCCGGGACTCAGTCCTACGAGCAGTACTTC
TRBV9	NA	TRBJ2-1	NA	CASSVDLGTTNNEQFF	TGTGCCAGCAGCGTAGACCTGGGAACGACAAACAATGAGCAGTTCTTC
TRBV4-3	NA	TRBJ2-7	NA	CASSREDRGAYEQYF	TGCGCCAGCAGCCGGGAGGACAGAGGGGCCTACGAGCAGTACTTC
TRBV28	NA	TRBJ2-5	few	CASSLPWTQQETQYF	TGTGCCAGCAGTTTACCCTGGACACAGCAAGAGACCCAGTACTTC
TRBV12-2	NA	TRBJ2-7	NA	CASRLVASLPYEQYF	TGTGCAAGTCGCTTAGTAGCTAGCTTACCATACGAGCAGTACTTC
TRBV2	TRBD2	TRBJ2-5	once	CASRAWTSGNFVWPETQYF	TGTGCCAGCAGAGCCTGGACTAGCGGGAATTTCGTTTGGCCGGAGACCCAGTACTTC
TRBV30	NA	TRBJ2-5	NA	CAWSGGLETQYF	TGTGCCTGGAGTGGGGGGCTGGAGACCCAGTACTTC
TRBV10-3	NA	TRBJ1-2	once	CAISERGGLGGYTF	TGTGCCATCAGTGAGCGGGGGGGTTTGGGAGGCTACACCTTC
TRBV4-3	NA	TRBJ2-3	NA	CASSQEGYTDTQYF	TGCGCCAGCAGCCAAGAAGGGTACACAGATACGCAGTATTTT
TRBV14	TRBD2	TRBJ2-5	NA	CASSQEMGLAKTQYF	TGTGCCAGCAGCCAAGAGATGGGACTAGCGAAGACCCAGTACTTC
TRBV5-4	NA	TRBJ2-1	once	CASSFTGYNEQFF	TGTGCCAGCAGCTTCACAGGTTACAATGAGCAGTTCTTC
TRBV28	NA	TRBJ2-3	NA	CASSSLDTQYF	TGTGCCAGCAGTTCCCTAGATACGCAGTATTTT
TRBV10-3	NA	TRBJ1-1	NA	CAISVDSRGTEAFF	TGTGCCATCAGTGTGGACAGCCGGGGCACTGAAGCTTTCTTT
TRBV28	NA	TRBJ2-7	few	CASSLVQGGEQYF	TGTGCCAGCAGTTTAGTCCAGGGGGGAGAGCAGTACTTC
TRBV28	NA	TRBJ2-1	NA	CASRSTGYEQFF	TGTGCCAGCAGGTCAACAGGGTATGAGCAGTTCTTC
TRBV5-6	NA	TRBJ2-1	NA	CASSTQYNEQFF	TGTGCCAGCAGCACCCAATACAATGAGCAGTTCTTC
TRBV2	TRBD1	TRBJ2-7	NA	CASSESRGQGSYEQYF	TGTGCCAGCAGTGAAAGTCGTGGACAGGGCTCCTACGAGCAGTACTTC
TRBV29-1	NA	TRBJ2-1	NA	CSVFADTYNEQFF	TGCAGCGTTTTTGCGGATACCTACAATGAGCAGTTCTTC